This T cell receptor (beta chain) was sequenced for a study of neurological immune-mediated disorders. Study-wide results and limits: Private repertoires in all groups were suggested by the absence of shared CDR3 amino acid sequences among expanded clones across subjects.

TCRdb fed the 5' RACE reads into MiXCR, producing one record per CDR3 protein. The sample carries under 50,000 distinct CDR3 sequences, approximately 14% recorded once. This clonotype was seen many times. Its antigen is unknown. The CDR3 extends over 14 amino acids. CDR1 and CDR2 (germline): DFQATT, SNEGSKA (reference sequence). Trimming stripped 5 bases from V and 2 bases from J, with 14 bases between. Time point here: longitudinal time-point 2. The sequenced sample consisted of PBMCs. The sequence was obtained from a male donor with HTLV-1-associated myelopathy (HAM/TSP). This chain joins TRBV20-1 and TRBJ2-3; the D gene could be TRBD1 or TRBD2 (5 bases each). The CDR3 sequence: CSAARDAVTDTQYF. The CDR3 coding sequence is TGCAGTGCTGCCCGGGACGCCGTCACAGATACGCAGTATTTT.